The 26 T cell receptor beta chains below were found in one sample sequenced in a study of blood T cell repertoires in COVID-19 (dated by TCRdb to the early 2020s). Library construction relied on the immunoSEQ multiplex PCR assay. Drawn from immuneACCESS, this table holds only the in-frame rearrangements with V and J called that TCRdb kept. Clones are partly lost; checked studies trace under half to an unresolved V gene and leave the rest unexplained. The sample contains approximately 670,000 clones, around 89% of them found a single time. The ten top clones hold under 0.3% of the sample. The sequencing sample was made of peripheral blood. The receptors were gathered from a woman in her late teens or twenties with acute or convalescent COVID-19.

V and J are TRBV4-3 and TRBJ2-1; 10 bases agree with TRBD2. Losses at the gene ends were 1 base for V and 0 bases for J; bases not matched to a gene: 3. There are 17 residues in the CDR3. Germline CDR1 is LGHNA and CDR2 is YSLEER. The CDR3 DNA sequence: TGCGCCAGCAGCCAAGTGACTAGCGGGTTCTCCTACAATGAGCAGTTCTTC. This sequence encodes CASSQVTSGFSYNEQFF.

The gene calls are TRBV14 and TRBJ1-1; 12 nucleotides line up with TRBD1. V was clipped by 0 bases and J by 5 bases; unmatched bases: 7. CDR3 length equals 17 residues. The germline V gene has CDR1 SGHDN and CDR2 FVKESK. This chain's CDR3 is CASSQEGQGAGETEAFF. The CDR3 DNA is TGTGCCAGCAGCCAAGAGGGACAGGGGGCAGGAGAAACTGAAGCTTTCTTT.

The V call is TRBV5-4, the J call TRBJ1-2; 8 bases map to TRBD1. CDR3 length: 14 amino acids. Trimming took 4 bases from V and 3 from J; bases not matched to a gene: 5. In germline, CDR1 is SGHNT, CDR2 YYREEE (reference sequence). The CDR3 DNA is TGTGCCAGCAGCCTGGACAGGGAACACTATGGCTACACCTTC. It encodes CASSLDREHYGYTF.

This chain uses TRBV6-2 or TRBV6-3 with TRBJ1-6; D might be TRBD1 (5 bases). Looked up from germline, CDR1 is MNHEY and CDR2 is SVGEGT. V was pared by 0 bases and J by 7 bases, with 10 bases between. This CDR3 has 15 amino acids. The CDR3 reads CASSYSETANSPLHF. The CDR3 region has the DNA TGTGCCAGCAGTTACTCTGAGACAGCCAATTCACCCCTCCACTTT.

This rearrangement joins TRBV3-1 (or the pseudogene TRBV3-2) to TRBJ1-1, with 9 nucleotides matching TRBD1. Germline V gives CDR1 LGHDT, CDR2 YNNKEL (reference sequence). The V segment lost 4 bases and the J segment 4 bases; nucleotides outside the gene matches: 10. The CDR3 contains 16 residues. CDR3 coding DNA: TGTGCCAGCAGCCGACAGGGGGGGGCGCAGGGCACTGAAGCTTTCTTT. This gives the protein CASSRQGGAQGTEAFF.

The table lists this clone with a count of one. The chain's CDR3 is CASSQGGQGSLGYGYTF. As DNA, the CDR3 is TGCGCCAGCAGCCAAGGGGGACAGGGGTCTCTTGGCTATGGCTACACCTTC. J is TRBJ1-2 and V is TRBV4-1; 10 nucleotides match TRBD1. Germline V lookup: CDR1 MGHRA, CDR2 YSYEKL. CDR3 length: 17 amino acids. Losses at the gene ends were 1 base for V and 4 bases for J; bases not matched to a gene: 9.

The V and J genes are TRBV13 and TRBJ2-1; 10 positions match TRBD2. The CDR3 is 15 residues long. With 3 bases clipped from V and 6 bases from J, the junction kept 5 bases outside the gene matches. CDR1 and CDR2 (germline): PRHDT, FYEKMQ (reference sequence). CDR3 amino acids: CASSFPSGGLNEQFF. The CDR3 DNA reads as TGTGCCAGCAGCTTCCCTAGCGGGGGACTCAATGAGCAGTTCTTC.

This chain links TRBV7-9 with TRBJ1-2; tentative D call: TRBD1 (6 bases). The V end was cut by 5 bases, the J end by 4 bases, with 14 bases between. Germline CDR1 and CDR2: SEHNR and FQNEAQ (reference sequence). This CDR3 has 14 residues. The CDR3 DNA sequence: TGTGCCAGCAGCATCCTACAGGGTGGCTATGGCTACACCTTC. Translation: CASSILQGGYGYTF. The full variable domain, with the rest looked up from reference TRBV7-9 and TRBJ1-2, is DTGVSQNPRHKITKRGQNVTFRCDPISEHNRLYWYRQTLGQGPEFLTYFQNEAQLEKSRLLSDRFSAERPKGSFSTLEIQRTEQGDSAMYLCASSILQGGYGYTFGSGTRLTVV.

The rearrangement joins TRBV12-3 or TRBV12-4 to TRBJ1-1; no clear D gene. This CDR3 is built from 12 residues. The V end was cut by 5 bases, the J end by 5 bases, with 9 bases between. The CDR3 bases are TGTGCCAGCAGTACTATGTGGACTGAAGCTTTCTTT. Encoded protein: CASSTMWTEAFF.

The genes are TRBV7-9 and TRBJ1-3; 7 bases line up with TRBD1. This CDR3 is built from 16 residues. Germline loops: CDR1 SEHNR, CDR2 FQNEAQ (reference sequence). The junction had 7 bases not matched to a gene; V was cut back by 5 bases and J by 0 bases. The CDR3 DNA sequence: TGTGCCAGCAGCCTAACAGGGGATCCCTCTGGAAACACCATATATTTT. The encoded protein is CASSLTGDPSGNTIYF. Full variable domain (missing parts from reference TRBV7-9 and TRBJ1-3): DTGVSQNPRHKITKRGQNVTFRCDPISEHNRLYWYRQTLGQGPEFLTYFQNEAQLEKSRLLSDRFSAERPKGSFSTLEIQRTEQGDSAMYLCASSLTGDPSGNTIYFGEGSWLTVV.

V gene TRBV18 combines with J gene TRBJ1-6; D ambiguous. Germline CDR1 is KGHSH and CDR2 is LQKENI. V was clipped by 4 bases and J by 7 bases, with 14 bases between them. CDR3 size: 15 residues. DNA of the CDR3: TGTGCCAGCTCACGGATTAAAGGAGAAAATTCACCCCTCCACTTT. This encodes CASSRIKGENSPLHF.

The chain uses TRBV29-1 and TRBJ2-1; D not certain. V gave up 8 bases and J gave up 4 bases, with 12 bases separating them. Germline-derived CDR1 and CDR2 are SQVTM and ANQGSEA. There are 12 residues in the CDR3. The DNA for the CDR3 is TGCAGCTTGTTGGGCCGTTACAATGAGCAGTTCTTC. Its protein product is CSLLGRYNEQFF.

The V and J genes are TRBV7-9 and TRBJ1-5, with 7 nucleotides matching TRBD1. The CDR3 has 16 amino acids. With 5 bases clipped from V and 1 base from J, the junction kept 8 bases outside the gene matches. Germline V gene data show CDR1 as SEHNR and CDR2 as FQNEAQ (reference sequence). Here the CDR3 DNA reads TGTGCCAGCAGCGCGTATGAGACAGGGAGCAATCAGCCCCAGCATTTT. This translates into CASSAYETGSNQPQHF.

The chain employs TRBV7-6 and TRBJ1-5; perhaps TRBD1 as D (6 bases). Germline lookup yields CDR1 SGHVS and CDR2 FNYEAQ. Trimming shortened V by 3 bases and J by 0 bases, and 18 bases separated the two germline ends. The CDR3 totals 18 residues. For the CDR3, the DNA is TGTGCCAGCAGCTTCGGGACACCCGAATTCGTTAGCAATCAGCCCCAGCATTTT. It encodes CASSFGTPEFVSNQPQHF.

This chain connects TRBV2 to TRBJ1-1; 7 bases fit TRBD1. The CDR3 is made up of 13 amino acids. CDR1 and CDR2 from the germline V gene are SNHLY and FYNNEI. V shed 7 bases, J shed 4 bases, and the junction held 6 bases outside the gene matches. Written as DNA, the CDR3 is TGTGCCAGCATGGGCCGGGACAGCACTGAAGCTTTCTTT. Protein: CASMGRDSTEAFF.

The gene calls are TRBV28 and TRBJ1-4, with 8 bases fitting TRBD1. Germline CDR1 reads MDHEN; CDR2 reads SYDVKM. J was trimmed by 4 bases and V by 6 bases; bases with no gene match: 7. This CDR3 has 15 amino acids. The CDR3: CASSPADRDNEKLFF. The CDR3 DNA reads TGTGCCAGCAGCCCGGCGGACAGGGATAATGAAAAACTGTTTTTT.

The chain employs TRBV12-5 and TRBJ1-6, with D maybe TRBD1 (5 bases). Germline V gives CDR1 LGHNT, CDR2 FRNRAP. The CDR3 sequence is 15 residues long. Trimming removed 5 bases from V and 8 bases from J, with 16 bases in between. In DNA form, the CDR3 reads TGTGCTAGTGGTCCCGGGACCCCGGGGGATTCACCCCTCCACTTT. This sequence encodes CASGPGTPGDSPLHF.

The CDR3 DNA is TGTGCCAGCAGCCCCTGGGGAGGGGCCAGGAATGAGCAGTTCTTC. Translation gives CASSPWGGARNEQFF. The rearrangement uses TRBV9 and TRBJ2-1; 7 bases match TRBD2. J lost 7 bases, V lost 4 bases, and 11 bases had no gene match. Germline-derived CDR1 and CDR2 are SGDLS and YYNGEE. The CDR3 spans 15 residues.

The V gene is TRBV5-1, the J gene TRBJ1-1; no clear D gene. The CDR3 extends over 14 amino acids. Germline V lookup: CDR1 SGHRS, CDR2 YFSETQ. With 0 bases removed from V and 10 bases from J, the gap between germline ends came to 16 bases. The CDR3 sequence: CASSLGTLGTGAFF. DNA of the CDR3: TGCGCCAGCAGCTTGGGAACTTTAGGTACGGGAGCTTTCTTT.

This clone was seen only a few times. The chain uses TRBV19 and TRBJ1-4, with 9 bases aligning to TRBD1. The CDR3 has 16 amino acids. After removal of 4 bases from V and 7 bases from J, the junction contained 10 bases not matched to a gene. The germline V gene has CDR1 LNHDA and CDR2 SQIVND (reference sequence). Written as DNA, the CDR3 is TGTGCCAGTAGTAGGCCCACGACAGGGGGTTCTGAAAAACTGTTTTTT. Its translation: CASSRPTTGGSEKLFF.

V and J are TRBV6-5 and TRBJ1-4; D ambiguous. Germline loops: CDR1 MNHEY, CDR2 SVGAGI. The CDR3 spans 13 residues. With 5 bases removed from V and 5 bases from J, the gap between germline ends came to 9 bases. This chain's CDR3 is CASSPIANEKLFF. The CDR3 DNA follows: TGTGCCAGCAGTCCTATAGCGAATGAAAAACTGTTTTTT.

V and J are TRBV7-9 and TRBJ2-7; D is undetermined. From germline, CDR1 is SEHNR and CDR2 FQNEAQ (reference sequence). The V gene lost 1 base and the J gene lost 6 bases, with 7 bases spanning the gap. CDR3 length equals 12 residues. The CDR3 coding sequence is TGTGCCAGCAGCTTAGGGAGTCGCGAGCAGTACTTC. Amino acids: CASSLGSREQYF.

The chain couples TRBV7-8 to TRBJ2-1, with a weak D call TRBD2 (6 bases). The ends were cut back, 7 bases at V and 8 bases at J, with 12 bases in the middle. Germline V lookup: CDR1 SGHVS, CDR2 FQNEAQ. The CDR3 consists of 12 residues. Here the CDR3 reads CASTRRGDEQFF. CDR3 DNA sequence: TGTGCCAGCACCCGGCGGGGCGATGAGCAGTTCTTC. The complete variable domain, with remaining parts taken from reference TRBV7-8 and TRBJ2-1, reads GAGVSQSPRYKVAKRGQDVALRCDPISGHVSLFWYQQALGQGPEFLTYFQNEAQLDKSGLPSDRFFAERPEGSVSTLKIQRTQQEDSAVYLCASTRRGDEQFFGPGTRLTVL.

As for this clone: Other DNA sequences in this sample translate to the same CDR3. The chain links TRBV5-4 to TRBJ2-7; TRBD2 matches 7 bases. Germline values: CDR1 SGHNT, CDR2 YYREEE (reference sequence). The CDR3 is made up of 15 amino acids. V was clipped by 4 bases and J by 4 bases; unmatched bases: 11. This CDR3 reads CASSPRDGGGYEQYF. For the CDR3, the DNA is TGTGCCAGCAGCCCGCGGGACGGGGGAGGGTACGAGCAGTACTTC.

V usage is TRBV4-1 and J usage is TRBJ2-3; TRBD2 matches at 9 bases. From germline, CDR1 is MGHRA and CDR2 YSYEKL. Trimming cost V 2 bases and J 4 bases; bases outside gene matches: 7. The CDR3 extends over 16 amino acids. The CDR3 spells CASSQSWAGGPDTQYF. CDR3 DNA: TGCGCCAGCAGCCAAAGTTGGGCGGGGGGGCCAGATACGCAGTATTTT.

The chain employs TRBV20-1 and TRBJ2-5, with D hard to call. Germline-derived CDR1 and CDR2 are DFQATT and SNEGSKA (reference sequence). The CDR3 contains 11 residues. DNA of the CDR3: TGCACCGCGGTGAAACAAGAGACCCAGTACTTC. Residues: CTAVKQETQYF.